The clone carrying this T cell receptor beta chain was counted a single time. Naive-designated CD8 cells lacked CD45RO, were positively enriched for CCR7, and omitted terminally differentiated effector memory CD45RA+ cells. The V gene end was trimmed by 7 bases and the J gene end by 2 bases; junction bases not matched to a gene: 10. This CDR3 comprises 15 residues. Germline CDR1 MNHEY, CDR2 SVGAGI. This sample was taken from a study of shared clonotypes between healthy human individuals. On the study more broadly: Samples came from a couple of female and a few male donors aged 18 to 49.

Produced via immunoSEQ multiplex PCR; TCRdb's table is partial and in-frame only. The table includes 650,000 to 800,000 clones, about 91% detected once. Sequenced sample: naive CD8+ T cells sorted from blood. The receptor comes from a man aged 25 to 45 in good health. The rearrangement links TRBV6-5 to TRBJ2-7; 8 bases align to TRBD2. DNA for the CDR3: TGTGCCAGCACCTACGGAGTAGCGGGAACCTACGAGCAGTACTTC. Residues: CASTYGVAGTYEQYF.